The 2 T cell receptor beta chains in this list originate from one sample, sequenced in a study of OX40 agonist ivuxolimab in advanced cancers. Clones were sequenced by immunoSEQ multiplex PCR, and TCRdb holds only the in-frame ones, with some missing. The table lists roughly 79,000 clones, roughly 80% of them singletons. The sequencing here drew on CD4+ or CD8+ T cells sorted from blood, taken in a trial of the OX40 agonist ivuxolimab. The receptor set was obtained from an adult with an advanced solid tumor such as melanoma, head and neck, liver or kidney cancer.

The chain uses TRBV7-6 and TRBJ1-4; possibly TRBD1 for D (5 bases). Trimming took 5 bases from V and 8 from J, leaving 21 bases between them. Germline CDR1 and CDR2: SGHVS and FNYEAQ. There are 16 residues in the CDR3. CDR3 nucleotides: TGTGCCAGCAGCCGCCCCTGGGAAGGGGCAAGGGAAAAACTGTTTTTT. It encodes CASSRPWEGAREKLFF.

This clone appeared once. The chain recombines TRBV10-3 with TRBJ2-1; D is possibly TRBD2 (5 bases). The CDR3 sequence is 14 residues long. Germline V gene sequence: CDR1 ENHRY, CDR2 SYGVKD. V lost 3 bases and J 3 bases, leaving 9 bases between the germline ends. CDR3 amino acids: CAISDLRDYNEQFF. CDR3 DNA: TGTGCCATCAGTGATTTGAGGGACTACAATGAGCAGTTCTTC.